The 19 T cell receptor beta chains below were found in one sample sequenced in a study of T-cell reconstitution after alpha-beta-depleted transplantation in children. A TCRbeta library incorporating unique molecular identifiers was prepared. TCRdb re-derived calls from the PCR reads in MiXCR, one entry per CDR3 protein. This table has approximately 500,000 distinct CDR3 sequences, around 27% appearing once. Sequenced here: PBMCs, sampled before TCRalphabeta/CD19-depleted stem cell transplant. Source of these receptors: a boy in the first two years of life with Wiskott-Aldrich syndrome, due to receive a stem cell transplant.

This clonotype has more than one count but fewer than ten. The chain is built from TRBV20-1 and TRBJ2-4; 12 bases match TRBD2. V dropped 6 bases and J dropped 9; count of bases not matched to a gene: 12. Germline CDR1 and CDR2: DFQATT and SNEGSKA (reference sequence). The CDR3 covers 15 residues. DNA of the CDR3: TGCAGTGCCCTACTAGCGGGAGGCCGAGAGGGCATTCAGTACTTC. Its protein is CSALLAGGREGIQYF.

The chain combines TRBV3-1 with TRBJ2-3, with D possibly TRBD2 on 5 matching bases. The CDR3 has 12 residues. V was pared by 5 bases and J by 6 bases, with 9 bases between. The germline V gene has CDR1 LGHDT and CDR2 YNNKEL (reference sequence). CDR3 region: CASSGLGDTQYF. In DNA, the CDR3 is TGTGCCAGCAGCGGACTGGGCGATACGCAGTATTTT.

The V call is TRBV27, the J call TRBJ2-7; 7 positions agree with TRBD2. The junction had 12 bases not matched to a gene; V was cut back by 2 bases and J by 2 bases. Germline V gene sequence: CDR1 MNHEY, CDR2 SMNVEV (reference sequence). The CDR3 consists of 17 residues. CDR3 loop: CASSLSRGVWRTYEQYF. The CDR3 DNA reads TGTGCCAGCAGTTTAAGCCGGGGGGTTTGGCGAACCTACGAGCAGTACTTC.

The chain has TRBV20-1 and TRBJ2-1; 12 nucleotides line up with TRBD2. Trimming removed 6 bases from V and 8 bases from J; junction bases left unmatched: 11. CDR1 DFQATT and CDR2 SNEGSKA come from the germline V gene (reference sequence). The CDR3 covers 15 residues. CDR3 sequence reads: CSAPPGLAGNYEQFF. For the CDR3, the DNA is TGCAGTGCCCCACCCGGACTAGCGGGAAATTATGAGCAGTTCTTC.

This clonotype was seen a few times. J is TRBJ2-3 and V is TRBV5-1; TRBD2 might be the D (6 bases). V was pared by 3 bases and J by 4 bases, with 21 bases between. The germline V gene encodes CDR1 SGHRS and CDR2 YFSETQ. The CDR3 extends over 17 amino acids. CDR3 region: CASSSARTATGADTQYF. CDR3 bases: TGCGCCAGCAGCTCCGCGAGGACTGCCACGGGGGCAGATACGCAGTATTTT.

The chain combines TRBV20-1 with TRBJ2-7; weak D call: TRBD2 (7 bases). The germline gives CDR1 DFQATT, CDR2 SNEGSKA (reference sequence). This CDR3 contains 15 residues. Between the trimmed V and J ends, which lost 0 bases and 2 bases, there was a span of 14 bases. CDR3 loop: CSARDGGAHPYEQYF. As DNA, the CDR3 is TGCAGTGCTAGAGATGGGGGGGCACATCCCTACGAGCAGTACTTC.

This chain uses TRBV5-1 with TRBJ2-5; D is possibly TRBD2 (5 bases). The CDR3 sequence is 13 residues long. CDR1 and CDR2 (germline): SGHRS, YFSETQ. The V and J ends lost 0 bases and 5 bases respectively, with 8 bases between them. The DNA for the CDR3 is TGCGCCAGCAGCTTGGTGGGAGACGAGACCCAGTACTTC. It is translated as CASSLVGDETQYF.

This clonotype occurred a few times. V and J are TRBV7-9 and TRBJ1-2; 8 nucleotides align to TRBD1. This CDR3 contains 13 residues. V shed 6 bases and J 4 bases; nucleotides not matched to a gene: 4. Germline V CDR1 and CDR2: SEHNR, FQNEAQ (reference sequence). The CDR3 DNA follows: TGTGCCAGCAGTACAGGGACAGGCTATGGCTACACCTTC. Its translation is CASSTGTGYGYTF.

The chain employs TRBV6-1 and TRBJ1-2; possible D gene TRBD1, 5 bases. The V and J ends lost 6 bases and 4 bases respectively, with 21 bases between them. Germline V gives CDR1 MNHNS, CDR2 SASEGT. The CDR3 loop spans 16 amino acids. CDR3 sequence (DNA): TGTGCCAGCAGAACCGGGACGCCCTGGCTGGGCTATGGCTACACCTTC. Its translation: CASRTGTPWLGYGYTF.

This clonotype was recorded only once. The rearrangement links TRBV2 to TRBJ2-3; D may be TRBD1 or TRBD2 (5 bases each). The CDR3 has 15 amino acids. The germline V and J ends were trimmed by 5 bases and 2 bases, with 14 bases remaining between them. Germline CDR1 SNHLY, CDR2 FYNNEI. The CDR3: CASSWDPFSTDTQYF. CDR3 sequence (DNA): TGTGCCAGCAGTTGGGACCCCTTTTCCACAGATACGCAGTATTTT.

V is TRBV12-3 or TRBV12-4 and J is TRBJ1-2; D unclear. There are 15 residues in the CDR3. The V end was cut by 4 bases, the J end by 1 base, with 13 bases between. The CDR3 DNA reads TGTGCCAGCAGTTCACGGGTAATTAGTAACTATGGCTACACCTTC. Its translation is CASSSRVISNYGYTF.

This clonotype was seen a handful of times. CDR3 DNA sequence: TGTGCCAGCAGCCATCTGGGGGGGGAGCAGTACTTC. Translation gives CASSHLGGEQYF. The chain couples TRBV3-1 to TRBJ2-7, with TRBD2 identical over 7 bases. The CDR3 covers 12 residues. V was clipped by 3 bases and J by 7 bases; unmatched bases: 3. In germline, CDR1 is LGHDT, CDR2 YNNKEL (reference sequence).

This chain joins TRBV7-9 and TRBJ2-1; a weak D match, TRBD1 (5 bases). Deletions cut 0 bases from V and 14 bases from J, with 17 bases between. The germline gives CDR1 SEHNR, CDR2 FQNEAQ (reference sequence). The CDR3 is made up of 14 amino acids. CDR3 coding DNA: TGTGCCAGCAGCTTAGCCCCTGTGGGTAGGGGTGAGTTCTTC. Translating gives CASSLAPVGRGEFF.

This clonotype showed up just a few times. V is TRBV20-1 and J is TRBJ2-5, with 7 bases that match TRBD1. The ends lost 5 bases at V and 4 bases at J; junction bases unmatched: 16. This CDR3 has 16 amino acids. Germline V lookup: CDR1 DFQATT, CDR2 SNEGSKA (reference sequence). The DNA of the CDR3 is TGCAGTGCTGGCCGATCTAGTACAGGGGTTTTAGAGACCCAGTACTTC. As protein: CSAGRSSTGVLETQYF.

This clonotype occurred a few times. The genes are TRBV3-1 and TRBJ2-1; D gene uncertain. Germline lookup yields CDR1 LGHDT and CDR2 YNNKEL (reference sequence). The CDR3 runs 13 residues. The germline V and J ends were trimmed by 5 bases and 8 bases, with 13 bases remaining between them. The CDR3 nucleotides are TGTGCCAGCAGCTTTGTAAGAAGCGATGAGCAGTTCTTC. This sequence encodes CASSFVRSDEQFF.

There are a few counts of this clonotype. The CDR3: CASSLQLAGAYNEQFF. CDR3 coding DNA: TGTGCCAGCAGCTTACAACTAGCGGGAGCTTACAATGAGCAGTTCTTC. The chain recombines TRBV7-2 with TRBJ2-1, with TRBD2 matching over 11 bases. CDR3 length: 16 amino acids. Germline V gene sequence: CDR1 SGHTA, CDR2 FQGNSA. With 2 bases clipped from V and 4 bases from J, the junction kept 4 bases outside the gene matches. Filled out from reference TRBV7-2 and TRBJ2-1, the complete variable domain reads GAGVSQSPSNKVTEKGKDVELRCDPISGHTALYWYRQSLGQGLEFLIYFQGNSAPDKSGLPSDRFSAERTGGSVSTLTIQRTQQEDSAVYLCASSLQLAGAYNEQFFGPGTRLTVL.

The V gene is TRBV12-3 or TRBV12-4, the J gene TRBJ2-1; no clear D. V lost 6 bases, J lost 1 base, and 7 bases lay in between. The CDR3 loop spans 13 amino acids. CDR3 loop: CASRSGSYNEQFF. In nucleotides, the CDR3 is TGTGCCAGCAGATCGGGTTCCTACAATGAGCAGTTCTTC.

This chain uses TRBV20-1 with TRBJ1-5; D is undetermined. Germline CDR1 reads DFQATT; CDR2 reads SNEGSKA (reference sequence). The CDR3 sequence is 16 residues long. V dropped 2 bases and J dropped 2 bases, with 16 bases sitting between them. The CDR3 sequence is CSARWAFTGGNQPQHF. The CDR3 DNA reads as TGCAGTGCTAGATGGGCCTTTACGGGCGGCAATCAGCCCCAGCATTTT.

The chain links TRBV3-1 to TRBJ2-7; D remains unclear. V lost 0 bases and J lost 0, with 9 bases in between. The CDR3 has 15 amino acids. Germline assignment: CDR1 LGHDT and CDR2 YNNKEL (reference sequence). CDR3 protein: CASSQDVATSYEQYF. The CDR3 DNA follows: TGTGCCAGCAGCCAAGATGTAGCAACCTCCTACGAGCAGTACTTC.